The rows below give T cell receptor beta chains drawn from one sample of a study of spatial heterogeneity in lung cancer. TCRdb re-called the 5' RACE reads with MiXCR, one entry per CDR3 protein. This sample yields roughly 82,000 distinct CDR3 sequences, of which roughly 12% are seen a single time; 4.6% belongs to the top ten. This sample comprised PBMCs, obtained at surgery. The receptor source for this set is a male donor with early-stage non-small cell lung cancer. Both conserved end residues are part of each CDR3. D genes are given only for firm matches. The size field is filled for only some rows; it gives once, few, many or a size class.

v_call: TRBV29-1
d_call: -
j_call: TRBJ2-3
clone_size: many
cdr3_nt: TGCAGCGTAGAAGGGGACGGGGGCGGGACAGATACGCAGTATTTT
cdr3_aa: CSVEGDGGGTDTQYF

v_call: TRBV5-1
d_call: TRBD1
j_call: TRBJ1-3
clone_size: -
cdr3_nt: TGCGCCAGCAGCTCCCGGGACAGGGAAGGTGGAAACACCATATATTTT
cdr3_aa: CASSSRDREGGNTIYF

v_call: TRBV7-3
d_call: -
j_call: TRBJ2-2
clone_size: few
cdr3_nt: TGTGCCAGCAACACGGGCGGGGGCGTGCTGTTTTTT
cdr3_aa: CASNTGGGVLFF

v_call: TRBV7-9
d_call: -
j_call: TRBJ2-7
clone_size: -
cdr3_nt: TGTGCCAGCAGCGCCCGGACAGATGGCTACGAGCAGTACTTC
cdr3_aa: CASSARTDGYEQYF

v_call: TRBV7-7
d_call: TRBD1
j_call: TRBJ2-1
clone_size: -
cdr3_nt: TGTGCCAGCAGCTTCGGACAGGGGACCGAGCAGTTCTTC
cdr3_aa: CASSFGQGTEQFF

v_call: TRBV7-2
d_call: TRBD2
j_call: TRBJ2-1
clone_size: -
cdr3_nt: TGTGCCAGCAGCTTTCCGGGACTAGCGGGATTCGAGCAGTTCTTC
cdr3_aa: CASSFPGLAGFEQFF

v_call: TRBV12-3/TRBV12-4
d_call: -
j_call: TRBJ2-1
clone_size: -
cdr3_nt: TGTGCCAGCAGTATAAATCAGGGCAATGAGCAGTTCTTC
cdr3_aa: CASSINQGNEQFF

v_call: TRBV2
d_call: -
j_call: TRBJ2-1
clone_size: -
cdr3_nt: TGTGCCAGCAGTGATCCCGGGACTGGGGGGAATGAGCAGTTCTTC
cdr3_aa: CASSDPGTGGNEQFF

v_call: TRBV7-2
d_call: -
j_call: TRBJ2-3
clone_size: many
cdr3_nt: TGTGCCAGCAGCTTAGAGGGCTACCCGAATACGCAGTATTTT
cdr3_aa: CASSLEGYPNTQYF

v_call: TRBV6-6
d_call: -
j_call: TRBJ2-1
clone_size: few
cdr3_nt: TGTGCCAGCAGTCCCCCGGCCACGAGGGACAATGAGCAGTTCTTC
cdr3_aa: CASSPPATRDNEQFF

v_call: TRBV11-2
d_call: TRBD1
j_call: TRBJ2-7
clone_size: -
cdr3_nt: TGTGCCAGCAGCTTAGATTCTGGACAGGGCCTTCCCTACGAGCAGTACTTC
cdr3_aa: CASSLDSGQGLPYEQYF

v_call: TRBV19
d_call: TRBD2
j_call: TRBJ2-3
clone_size: -
cdr3_nt: TGTGCCAGTGTAGCGGGAGGATCAGATACGCAGTATTTT
cdr3_aa: CASVAGGSDTQYF

v_call: TRBV29-1
d_call: TRBD1
j_call: TRBJ2-1
clone_size: few
cdr3_nt: TGCAGCGTAGGGACAGTCTACGAGCAGTTCTTC
cdr3_aa: CSVGTVYEQFF

v_call: TRBV4-1
d_call: -
j_call: TRBJ2-2
clone_size: few
cdr3_nt: TGCGCCAGCAGCCTTGCTACTAGCCCGAACACCGGGGAGCTGTTTTTT
cdr3_aa: CASSLATSPNTGELFF

v_call: TRBV24-1
d_call: -
j_call: TRBJ1-2
clone_size: few
cdr3_nt: TGTGCCACCAGCGATTGGACAAACTATGGCTACACCTTC
cdr3_aa: CATSDWTNYGYTF

v_call: TRBV5-1
d_call: TRBD2
j_call: TRBJ2-7
clone_size: many
cdr3_nt: TGCGCCAGCAGCGGGGGGGACGAGCAGTACTTC
cdr3_aa: CASSGGDEQYF

v_call: TRBV3-1
d_call: TRBD2
j_call: TRBJ2-1
clone_size: few
cdr3_nt: TGTGCCAGCAGCCGATCCTCTAGCGGGGGCTACAATGAGCAGTTCTTC
cdr3_aa: CASSRSSSGGYNEQFF

v_call: TRBV30
d_call: TRBD1
j_call: TRBJ1-2
clone_size: few
cdr3_nt: TGTGCCGGAAGGACCGGACAGGACTATGGCTACACCTTC
cdr3_aa: CAGRTGQDYGYTF

v_call: TRBV6-6
d_call: TRBD1
j_call: TRBJ1-5
clone_size: -
cdr3_nt: TGTGCCAGCGAGGGACAGGGTATTAATCAGCCCCAGCATTTT
cdr3_aa: CASEGQGINQPQHF

v_call: TRBV7-3
d_call: -
j_call: TRBJ1-2
clone_size: -
cdr3_nt: TGTGCCAGCAGCTTATTCGGACAGTCGGTTGGTGGCTACACCTTC
cdr3_aa: CASSLFGQSVGGYTF

v_call: TRBV7-2
d_call: TRBD2
j_call: TRBJ2-5
clone_size: few
cdr3_nt: TGTGCCAGCAGCTTTCCGGGAGGGCGGCGAGAGACCCAGTACTTC
cdr3_aa: CASSFPGGRRETQYF

v_call: TRBV29-1
d_call: TRBD1
j_call: TRBJ2-2
clone_size: many
cdr3_nt: TGCAGCGTCTCACGGGACAGGGTTGAGGCCGGGGAGCTGTTTTTT
cdr3_aa: CSVSRDRVEAGELFF

v_call: TRBV3-1
d_call: -
j_call: TRBJ2-2
clone_size: -
cdr3_nt: TGTGCCAGCAGCCAACGTCCAGGCGGGCCCGTCACCGGGGAGCTGTTTTTT
cdr3_aa: CASSQRPGGPVTGELFF

v_call: TRBV6-6
d_call: TRBD2
j_call: TRBJ2-7
clone_size: few
cdr3_nt: TGTGCCAGCAGCAGAACTAGCGGGGGGCCGGTTTGGTACTTC
cdr3_aa: CASSRTSGGPVWYF